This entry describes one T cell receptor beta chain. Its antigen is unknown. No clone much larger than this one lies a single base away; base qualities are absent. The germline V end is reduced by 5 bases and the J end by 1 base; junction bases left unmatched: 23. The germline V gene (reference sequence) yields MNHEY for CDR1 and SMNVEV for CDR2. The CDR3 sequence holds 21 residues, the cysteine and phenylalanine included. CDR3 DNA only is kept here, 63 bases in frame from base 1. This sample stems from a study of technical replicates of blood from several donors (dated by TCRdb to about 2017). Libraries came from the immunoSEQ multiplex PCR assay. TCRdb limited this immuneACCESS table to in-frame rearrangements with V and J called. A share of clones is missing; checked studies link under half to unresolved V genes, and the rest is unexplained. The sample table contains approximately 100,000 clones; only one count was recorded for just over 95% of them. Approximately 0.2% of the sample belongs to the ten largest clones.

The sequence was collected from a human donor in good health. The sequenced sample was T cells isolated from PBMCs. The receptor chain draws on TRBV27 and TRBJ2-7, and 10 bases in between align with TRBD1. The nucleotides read TGTGCCAGCAGTATGAGTCGGTGGGACAGGGGACCTCTGAGTGGGTCCTACGAGCAGTACTTC. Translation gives CASSMSRWDRGPLSGSYEQYF.